Sequencing of this T cell receptor (beta chain) was carried out in a study of blood T cell repertoires in COVID-19. Germline assignment: CDR1 SGHRS and CDR2 YFSETQ. The CDR3 consists of 18 residues. V was cut by 4 bases and J by 5 bases, with 26 bases left in between. Authors' processing steps: For nucleated cells, counts were estimated from reference gene primer amplification. Produced via immunoSEQ multiplex PCR; TCRdb's table is partial and in-frame only. V, J and clone size are taken as reported in that table, and D and trimming were inferred from the DNA itself. This table holds 250,000 or so clones, around 87% found once.

This rearrangement joins TRBV5-1 to TRBJ2-3; maybe TRBD1 (7 bases). The TCR was taken from a woman aged 40 to 50 who had recovered from COVID-19. The sample was peripheral blood. The CDR3 coding sequence is TGCGCCAGCAGCCGACTAGAGAGCGCAGGGGGAACTGGAGATACGCAGTATTTT. This translates into CASSRLESAGGTGDTQYF.